This T cell receptor beta chain comes out of a study of regulatory T cells in long-lasting Graves disease. Across the whole study: Over 5 years of antithyroid drugs plus positive TSH receptor antibodies defined persistent Graves' disease.

Noted time point: persistent/refractory GD, antithyroid drugs over 5 years with positive TRAb. PBMCs were the source of the RNA used for TCR sequencing. Sequencing libraries for TCR beta were prepared with iRepertoire HTBI primers and Arm-PCR of CDR3 regions. TCRdb re-called the multiplex PCR reads with MiXCR, one entry per CDR3 protein. The sample yields 600,000 to 800,000 distinct CDR3 sequences, about 30% seen once. Germline V gene lookup returns CDR1 SGDLS and CDR2 YYNGEE. The CDR3 loop spans 15 amino acids. Trimming cost V 2 bases and J 5 bases, with 13 bases left between them. The TCR sequence derives from a female donor with Graves disease. Here the sequenced sample was peripheral blood mononuclear cells (PBMCs), taken when the disease was refractory, from a patient treated with antithyroid drugs. The rearrangement uses TRBV9 and TRBJ1-4, with D hard to call. The CDR3 DNA follows: TGTGCCAGCAGCGTGACGACGGCAGGAAATGAAAAACTGTTTTTT. As protein: CASSVTTAGNEKLFF. The full variable domain, with the rest looked up from reference TRBV9 and TRBJ1-4, is DSGVTQTPKHLITATGQRVTLRCSPRSGDLSVYWYQQSLDQGLQFLIQYYNGEERAKGNILERFSAQQFPDLHSELNLSSLELGDSALYFCASSVTTAGNEKLFFGSGTQLSVL.